Sequencing of this T cell receptor (beta chain) was carried out in a study of T cells after yellow fever vaccination. One entry per CDR3 protein, called by TCRdb with MiXCR from the 5' RACE reads. Of some 110,000 distinct CDR3 sequences in the sample, under 9% were seen once. Ten or more counts support this clonotype. CDR1 is SGHTA, CDR2 FQGNSA, per germline. V shed 4 bases and J shed 4 bases, with 11 bases lying between them. This CDR3 comprises 13 residues. This chain links TRBV7-2 with TRBJ2-7; no clear D. The origin of this receptor is a man aged 30-40 years who received the YFV17D yellow fever vaccine. The input for sequencing was CD8+ T cells sorted from PBMCs, taken 45 days after the yellow fever booster vaccination. The CDR3 coding sequence is TGTGCCAGCAGCTACTACTCTGGATACGAGCAGTACTTC. It encodes CASSYYSGYEQYF.